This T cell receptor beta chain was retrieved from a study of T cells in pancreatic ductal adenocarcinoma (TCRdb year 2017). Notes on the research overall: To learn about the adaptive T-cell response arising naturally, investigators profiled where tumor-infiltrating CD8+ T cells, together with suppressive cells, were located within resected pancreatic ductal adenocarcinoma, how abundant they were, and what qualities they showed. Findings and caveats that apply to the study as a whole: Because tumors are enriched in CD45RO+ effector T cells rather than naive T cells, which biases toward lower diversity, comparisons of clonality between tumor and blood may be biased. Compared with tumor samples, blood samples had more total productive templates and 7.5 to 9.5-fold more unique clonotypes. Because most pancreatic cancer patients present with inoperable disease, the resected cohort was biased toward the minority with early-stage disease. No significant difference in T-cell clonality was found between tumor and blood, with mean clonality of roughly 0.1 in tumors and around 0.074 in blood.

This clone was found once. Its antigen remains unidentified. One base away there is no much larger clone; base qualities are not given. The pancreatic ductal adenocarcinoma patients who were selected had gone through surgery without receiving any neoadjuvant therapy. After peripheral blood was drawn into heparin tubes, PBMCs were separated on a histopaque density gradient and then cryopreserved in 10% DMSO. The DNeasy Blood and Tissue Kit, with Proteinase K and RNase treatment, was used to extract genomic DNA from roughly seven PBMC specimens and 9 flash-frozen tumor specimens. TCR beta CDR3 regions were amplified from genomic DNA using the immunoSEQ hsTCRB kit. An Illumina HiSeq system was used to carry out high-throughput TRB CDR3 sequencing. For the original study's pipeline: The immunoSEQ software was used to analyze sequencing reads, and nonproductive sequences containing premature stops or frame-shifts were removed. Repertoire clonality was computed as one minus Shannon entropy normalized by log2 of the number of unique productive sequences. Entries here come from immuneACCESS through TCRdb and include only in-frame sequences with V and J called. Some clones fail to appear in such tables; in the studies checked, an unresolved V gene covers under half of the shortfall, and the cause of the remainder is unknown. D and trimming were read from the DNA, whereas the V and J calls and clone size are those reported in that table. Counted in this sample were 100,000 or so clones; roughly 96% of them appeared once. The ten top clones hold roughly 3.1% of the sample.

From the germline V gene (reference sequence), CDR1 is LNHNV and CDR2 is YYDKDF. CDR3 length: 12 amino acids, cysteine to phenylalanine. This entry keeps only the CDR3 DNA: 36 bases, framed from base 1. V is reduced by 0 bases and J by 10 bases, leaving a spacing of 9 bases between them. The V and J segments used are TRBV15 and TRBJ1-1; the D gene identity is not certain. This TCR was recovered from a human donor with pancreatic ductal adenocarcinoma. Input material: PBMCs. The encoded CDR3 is CATSRESGPAFF. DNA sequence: TGTGCCACCAGCAGAGAGTCCGGTCCAGCTTTCTTT.